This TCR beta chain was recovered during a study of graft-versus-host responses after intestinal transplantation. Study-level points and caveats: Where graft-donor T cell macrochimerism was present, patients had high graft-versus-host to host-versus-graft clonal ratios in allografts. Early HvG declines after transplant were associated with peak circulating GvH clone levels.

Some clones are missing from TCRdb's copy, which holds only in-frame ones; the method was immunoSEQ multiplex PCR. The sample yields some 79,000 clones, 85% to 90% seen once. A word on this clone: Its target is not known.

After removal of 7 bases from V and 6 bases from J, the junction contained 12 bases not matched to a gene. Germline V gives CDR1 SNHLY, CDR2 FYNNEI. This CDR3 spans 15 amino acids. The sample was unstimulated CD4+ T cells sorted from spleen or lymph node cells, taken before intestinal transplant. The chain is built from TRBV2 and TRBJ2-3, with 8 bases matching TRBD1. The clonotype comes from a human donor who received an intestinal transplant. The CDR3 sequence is CASNQRTGRTDTQYF. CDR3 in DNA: TGTGCCAGCAACCAAAGGACAGGGAGGACGGATACGCAGTATTTT.